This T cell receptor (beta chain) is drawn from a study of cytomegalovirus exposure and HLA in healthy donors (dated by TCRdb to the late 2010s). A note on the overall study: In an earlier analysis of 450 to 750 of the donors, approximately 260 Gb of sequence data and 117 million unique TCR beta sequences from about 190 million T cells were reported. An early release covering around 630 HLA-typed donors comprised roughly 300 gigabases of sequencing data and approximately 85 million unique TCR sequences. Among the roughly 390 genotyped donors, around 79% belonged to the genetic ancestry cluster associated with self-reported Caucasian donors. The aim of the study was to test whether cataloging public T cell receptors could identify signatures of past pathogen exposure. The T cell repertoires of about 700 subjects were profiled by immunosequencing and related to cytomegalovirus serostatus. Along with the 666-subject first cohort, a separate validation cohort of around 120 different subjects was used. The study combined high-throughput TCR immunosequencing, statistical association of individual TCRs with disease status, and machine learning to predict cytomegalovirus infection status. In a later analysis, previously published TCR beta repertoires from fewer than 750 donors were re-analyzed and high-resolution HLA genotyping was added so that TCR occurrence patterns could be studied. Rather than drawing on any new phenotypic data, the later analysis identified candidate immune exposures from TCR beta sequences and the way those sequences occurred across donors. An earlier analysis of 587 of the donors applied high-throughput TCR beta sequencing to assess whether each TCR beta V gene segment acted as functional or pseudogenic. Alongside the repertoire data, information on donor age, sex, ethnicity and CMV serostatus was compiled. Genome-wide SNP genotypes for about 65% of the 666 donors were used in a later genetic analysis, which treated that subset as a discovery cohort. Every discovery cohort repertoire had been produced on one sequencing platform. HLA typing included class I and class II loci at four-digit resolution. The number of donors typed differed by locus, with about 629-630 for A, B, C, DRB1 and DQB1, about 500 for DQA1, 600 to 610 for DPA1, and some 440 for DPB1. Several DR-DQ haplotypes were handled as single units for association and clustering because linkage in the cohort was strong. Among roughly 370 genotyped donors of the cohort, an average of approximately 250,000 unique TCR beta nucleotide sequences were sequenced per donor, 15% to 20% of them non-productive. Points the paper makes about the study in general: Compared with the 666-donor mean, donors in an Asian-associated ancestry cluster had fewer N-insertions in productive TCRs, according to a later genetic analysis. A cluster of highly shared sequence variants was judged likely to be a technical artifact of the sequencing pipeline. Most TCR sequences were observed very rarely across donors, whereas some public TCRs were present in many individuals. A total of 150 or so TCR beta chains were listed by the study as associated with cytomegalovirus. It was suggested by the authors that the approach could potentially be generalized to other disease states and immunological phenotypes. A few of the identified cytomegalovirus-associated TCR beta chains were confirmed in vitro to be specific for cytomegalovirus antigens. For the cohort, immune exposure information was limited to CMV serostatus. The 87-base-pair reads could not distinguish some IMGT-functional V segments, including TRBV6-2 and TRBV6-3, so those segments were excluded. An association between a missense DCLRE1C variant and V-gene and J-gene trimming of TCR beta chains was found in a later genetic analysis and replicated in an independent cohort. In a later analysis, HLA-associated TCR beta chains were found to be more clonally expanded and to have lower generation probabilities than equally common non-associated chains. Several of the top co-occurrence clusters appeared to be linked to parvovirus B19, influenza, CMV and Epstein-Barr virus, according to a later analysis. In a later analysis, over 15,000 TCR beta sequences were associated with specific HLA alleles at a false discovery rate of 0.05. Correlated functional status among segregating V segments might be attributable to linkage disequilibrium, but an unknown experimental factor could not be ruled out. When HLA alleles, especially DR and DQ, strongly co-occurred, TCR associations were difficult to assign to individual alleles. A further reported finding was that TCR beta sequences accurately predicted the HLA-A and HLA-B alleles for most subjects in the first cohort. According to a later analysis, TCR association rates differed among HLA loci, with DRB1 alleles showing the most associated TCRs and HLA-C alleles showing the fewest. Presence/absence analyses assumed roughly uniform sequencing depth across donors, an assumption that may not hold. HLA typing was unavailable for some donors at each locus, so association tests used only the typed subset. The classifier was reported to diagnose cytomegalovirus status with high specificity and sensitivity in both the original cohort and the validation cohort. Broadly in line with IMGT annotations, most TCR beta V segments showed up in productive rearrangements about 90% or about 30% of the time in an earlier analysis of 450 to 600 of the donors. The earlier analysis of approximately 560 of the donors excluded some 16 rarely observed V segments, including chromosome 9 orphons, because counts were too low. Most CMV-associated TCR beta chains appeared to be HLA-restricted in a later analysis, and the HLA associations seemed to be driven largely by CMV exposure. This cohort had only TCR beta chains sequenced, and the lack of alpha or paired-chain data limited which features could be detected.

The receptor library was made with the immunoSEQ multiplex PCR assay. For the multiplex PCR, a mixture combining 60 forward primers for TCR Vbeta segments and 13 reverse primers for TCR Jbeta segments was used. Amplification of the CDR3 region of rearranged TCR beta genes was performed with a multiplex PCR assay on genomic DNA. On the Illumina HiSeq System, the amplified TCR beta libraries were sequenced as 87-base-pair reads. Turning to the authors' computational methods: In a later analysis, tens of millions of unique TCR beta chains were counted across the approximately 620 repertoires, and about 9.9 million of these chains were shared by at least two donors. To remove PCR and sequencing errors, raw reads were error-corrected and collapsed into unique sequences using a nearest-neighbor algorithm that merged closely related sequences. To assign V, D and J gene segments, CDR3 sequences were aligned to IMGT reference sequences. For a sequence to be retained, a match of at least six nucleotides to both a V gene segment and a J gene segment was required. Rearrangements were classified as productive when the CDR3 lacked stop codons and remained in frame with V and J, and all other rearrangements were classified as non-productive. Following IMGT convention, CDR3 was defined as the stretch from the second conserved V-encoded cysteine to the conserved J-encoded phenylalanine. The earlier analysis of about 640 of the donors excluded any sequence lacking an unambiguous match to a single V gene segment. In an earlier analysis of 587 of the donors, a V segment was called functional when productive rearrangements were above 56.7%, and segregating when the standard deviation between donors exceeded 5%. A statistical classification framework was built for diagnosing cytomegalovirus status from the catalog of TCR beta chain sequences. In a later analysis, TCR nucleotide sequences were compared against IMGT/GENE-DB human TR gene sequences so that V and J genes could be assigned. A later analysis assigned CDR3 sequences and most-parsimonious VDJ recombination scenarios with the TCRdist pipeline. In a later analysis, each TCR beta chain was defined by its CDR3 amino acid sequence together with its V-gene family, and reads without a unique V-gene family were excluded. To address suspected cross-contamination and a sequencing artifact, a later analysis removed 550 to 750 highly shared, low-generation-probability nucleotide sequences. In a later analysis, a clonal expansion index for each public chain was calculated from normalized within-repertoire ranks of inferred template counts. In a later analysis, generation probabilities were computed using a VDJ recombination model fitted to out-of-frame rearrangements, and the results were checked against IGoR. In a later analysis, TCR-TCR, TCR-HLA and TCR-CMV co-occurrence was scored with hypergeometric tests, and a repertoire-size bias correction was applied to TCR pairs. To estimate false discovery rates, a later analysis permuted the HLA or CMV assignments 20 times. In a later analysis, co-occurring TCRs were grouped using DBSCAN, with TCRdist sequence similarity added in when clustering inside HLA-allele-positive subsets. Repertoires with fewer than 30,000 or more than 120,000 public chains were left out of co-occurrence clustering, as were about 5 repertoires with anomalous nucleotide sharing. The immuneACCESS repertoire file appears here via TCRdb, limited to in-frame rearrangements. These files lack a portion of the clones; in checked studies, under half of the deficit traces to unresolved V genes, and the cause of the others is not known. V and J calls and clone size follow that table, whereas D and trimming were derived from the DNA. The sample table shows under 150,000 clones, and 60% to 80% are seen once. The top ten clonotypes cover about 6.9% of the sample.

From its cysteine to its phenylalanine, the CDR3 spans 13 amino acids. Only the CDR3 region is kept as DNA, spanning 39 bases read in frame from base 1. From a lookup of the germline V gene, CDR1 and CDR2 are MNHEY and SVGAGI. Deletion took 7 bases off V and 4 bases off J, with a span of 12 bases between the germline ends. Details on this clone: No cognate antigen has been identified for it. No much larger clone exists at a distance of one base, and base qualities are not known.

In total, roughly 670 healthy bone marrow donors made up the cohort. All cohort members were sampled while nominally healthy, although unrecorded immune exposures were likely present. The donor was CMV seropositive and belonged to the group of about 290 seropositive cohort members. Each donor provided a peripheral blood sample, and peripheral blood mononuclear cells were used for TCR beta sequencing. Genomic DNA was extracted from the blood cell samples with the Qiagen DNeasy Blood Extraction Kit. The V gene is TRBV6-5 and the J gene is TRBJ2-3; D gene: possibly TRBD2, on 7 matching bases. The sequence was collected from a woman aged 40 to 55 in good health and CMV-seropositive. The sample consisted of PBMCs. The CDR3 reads CASKGGAADTQYF. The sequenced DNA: TGTGCCAGCAAGGGGGGGGCCGCAGATACGCAGTATTTT.